This paragraph covers one T cell receptor beta chain sequence. The sort gate was single viable CD3+CD4+CD8-CD45RO+ cells for memory CD4+ T cells. The germline CDR1 and CDR2 sequences are SGHNT and YYREEE (reference sequence). V shed 4 bases, J shed 8 bases, and the junction held 17 bases outside the gene matches. The CDR3 is 17 amino acids. Here immunoSEQ multiplex PCR was the method, and the copy in TCRdb shows in-frame clones only, minus some. The sample contains 45,000 to 65,000 clones, around 78% of which appear only once. This entry comes from a study of memory CD4+ T cells and cytomegalovirus serostatus.

This TCR derives from an adult in good health and CMV-seronegative. The sample taken for sequencing was memory CD4+ T cells from blood. V is TRBV5-4 and J is TRBJ2-3; 9 bases are shared with TRBD1. CDR3 DNA: TGTGCCAGCAGCACCCCGACGGGGACAGGGCTCGTGGGTACGCAGTATTTT. Residues: CASSTPTGTGLVGTQYF.